The entry below gives a single T cell receptor beta chain sequence along with its context. The target antigen is unknown. The data are from a study of CD8+ T cells in alopecia areata. Notes on the study in general: Scalp specimens additionally yield sequences from normal skin's resident alphabeta T cells.

Individuals with alopecia areata gave both lesional scalp punch biopsies and peripheral blood for collection. Reverse transcribed after extraction, RNA yielded cDNA as the sequencing template. Assay used: immunoSEQ multiplex PCR; TCRdb lists only in-frame clones, some missing. Here the sample spans approximately 100,000 clones, over 40% being singletons. Between the trimmed V and J ends, which lost 0 bases and 0 bases, there was a span of 3 bases. Looked up from germline, CDR1 is MDHEN and CDR2 is SYDVKM. The CDR3 extends over 14 amino acids. The sample comprised CD4+ T cells sorted from blood. This TCR was sampled from a human donor with alopecia areata. The V call is TRBV28, the J call TRBJ2-1, with D uncertain. CDR3 amino acids: CASSLWASYNEQFF. CDR3 nucleotide sequence: TGTGCCAGCAGTTTATGGGCCTCCTACAATGAGCAGTTCTTC.